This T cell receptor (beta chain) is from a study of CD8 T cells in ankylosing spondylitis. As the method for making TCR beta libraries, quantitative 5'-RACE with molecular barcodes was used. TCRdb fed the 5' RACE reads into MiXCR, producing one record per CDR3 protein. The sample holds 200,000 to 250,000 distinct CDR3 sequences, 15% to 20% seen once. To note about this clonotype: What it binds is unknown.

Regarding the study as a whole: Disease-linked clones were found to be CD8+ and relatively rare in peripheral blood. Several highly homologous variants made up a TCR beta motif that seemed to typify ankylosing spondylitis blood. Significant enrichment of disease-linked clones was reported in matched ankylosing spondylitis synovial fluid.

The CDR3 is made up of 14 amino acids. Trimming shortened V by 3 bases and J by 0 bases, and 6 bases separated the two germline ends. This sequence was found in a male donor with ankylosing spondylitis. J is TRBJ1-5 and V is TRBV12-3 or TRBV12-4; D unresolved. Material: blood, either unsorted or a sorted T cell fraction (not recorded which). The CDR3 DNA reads TGTGCCAGCAGTTTCGGGAATAGCAATCAGCCCCAGCATTTT. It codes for CASSFGNSNQPQHF.